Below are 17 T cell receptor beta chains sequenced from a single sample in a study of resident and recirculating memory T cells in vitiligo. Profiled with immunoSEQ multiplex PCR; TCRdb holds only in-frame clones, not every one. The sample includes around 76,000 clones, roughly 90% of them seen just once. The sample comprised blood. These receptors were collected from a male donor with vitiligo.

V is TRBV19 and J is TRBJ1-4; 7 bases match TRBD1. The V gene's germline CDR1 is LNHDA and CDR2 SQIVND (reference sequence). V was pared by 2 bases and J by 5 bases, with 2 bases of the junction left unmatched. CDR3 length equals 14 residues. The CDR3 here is CASSISGGNEKLFF. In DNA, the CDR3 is TGTGCCAGTAGTATATCAGGGGGGAATGAAAAACTGTTTTTT.

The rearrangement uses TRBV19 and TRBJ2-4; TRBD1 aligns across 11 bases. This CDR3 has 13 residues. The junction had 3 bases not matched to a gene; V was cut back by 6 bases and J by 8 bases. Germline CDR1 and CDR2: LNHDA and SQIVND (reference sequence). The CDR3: CASSGTGGHIQYF. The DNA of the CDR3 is TGTGCCAGTAGCGGGACAGGGGGGCACATTCAGTACTTC.

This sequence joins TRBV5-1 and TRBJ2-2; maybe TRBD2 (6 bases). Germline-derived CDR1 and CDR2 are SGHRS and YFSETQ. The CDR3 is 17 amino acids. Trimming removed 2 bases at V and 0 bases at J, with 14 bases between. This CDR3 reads CASSLGGLGPNTGELFF. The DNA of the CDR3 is TGCGCCAGCAGCTTAGGAGGGTTGGGGCCGAACACCGGGGAGCTGTTTTTT.

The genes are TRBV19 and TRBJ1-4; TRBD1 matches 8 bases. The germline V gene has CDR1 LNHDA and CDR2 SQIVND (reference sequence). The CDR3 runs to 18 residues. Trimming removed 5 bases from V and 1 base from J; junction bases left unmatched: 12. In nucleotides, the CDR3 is TGTGCCAGTAGTTGGAACAGGGGGTGGAGCGGAACTAATGAAAAACTGTTTTTT. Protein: CASSWNRGWSGTNEKLFF.

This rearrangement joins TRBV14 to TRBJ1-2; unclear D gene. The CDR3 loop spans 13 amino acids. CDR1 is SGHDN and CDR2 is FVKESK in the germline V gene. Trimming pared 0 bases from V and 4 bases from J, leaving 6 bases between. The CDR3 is CASSQDTGYGYTF. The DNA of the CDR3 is TGTGCCAGCAGCCAAGATACCGGCTATGGCTACACCTTC.

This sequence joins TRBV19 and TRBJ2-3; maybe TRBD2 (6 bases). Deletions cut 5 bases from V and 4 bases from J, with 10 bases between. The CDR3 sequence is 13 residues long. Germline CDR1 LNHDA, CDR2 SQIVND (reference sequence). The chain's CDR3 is CASSDTSSDTQYF. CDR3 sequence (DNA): TGTGCCAGTAGTGATACTAGCTCAGATACGCAGTATTTT.

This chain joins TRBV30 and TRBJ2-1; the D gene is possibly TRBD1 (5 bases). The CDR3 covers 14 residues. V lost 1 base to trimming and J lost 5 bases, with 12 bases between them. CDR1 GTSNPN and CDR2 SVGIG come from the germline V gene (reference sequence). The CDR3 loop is CAWSEGRVNNEQFF. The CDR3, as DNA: TGTGCCTGGAGTGAGGGCAGGGTCAACAATGAGCAGTTCTTC.

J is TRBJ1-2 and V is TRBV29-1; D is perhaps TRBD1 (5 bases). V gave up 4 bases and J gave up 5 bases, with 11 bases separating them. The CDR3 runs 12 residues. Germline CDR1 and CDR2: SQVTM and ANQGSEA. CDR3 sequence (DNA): TGCAGCGTTGGTAGCGGACAATATGGCTACACCTTC. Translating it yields CSVGSGQYGYTF.

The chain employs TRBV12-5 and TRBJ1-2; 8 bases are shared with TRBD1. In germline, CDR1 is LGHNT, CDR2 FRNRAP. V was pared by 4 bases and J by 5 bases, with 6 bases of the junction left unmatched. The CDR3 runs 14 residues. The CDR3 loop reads CASGSDREGYGYTF. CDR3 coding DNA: TGTGCTAGTGGTTCGGACAGGGAAGGATATGGCTACACCTTC.

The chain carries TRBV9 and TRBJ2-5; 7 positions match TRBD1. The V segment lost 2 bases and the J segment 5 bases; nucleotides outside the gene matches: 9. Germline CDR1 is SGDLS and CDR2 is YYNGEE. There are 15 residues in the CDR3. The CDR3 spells CASSVSGQERETQYF. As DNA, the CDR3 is TGTGCCAGCAGCGTTTCCGGACAGGAGAGGGAGACCCAGTACTTC.

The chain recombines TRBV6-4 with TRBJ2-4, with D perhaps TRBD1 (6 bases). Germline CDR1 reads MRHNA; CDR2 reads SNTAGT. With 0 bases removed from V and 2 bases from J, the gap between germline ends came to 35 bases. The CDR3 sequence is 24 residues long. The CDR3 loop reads CASSDSSPQEPYDRPRATKNIQYF. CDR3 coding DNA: TGTGCCAGCAGTGACTCGTCTCCCCAAGAGCCCTACGACAGGCCTAGGGCGACCAAAAACATTCAGTACTTC.

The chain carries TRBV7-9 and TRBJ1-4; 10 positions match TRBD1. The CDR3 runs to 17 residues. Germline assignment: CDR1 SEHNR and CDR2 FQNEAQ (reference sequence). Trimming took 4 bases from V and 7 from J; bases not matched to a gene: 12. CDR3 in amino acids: CASSSTRDRGLSEKLFF. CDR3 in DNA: TGTGCCAGCAGCTCGACCCGGGACAGGGGATTAAGTGAAAAACTGTTTTTT.

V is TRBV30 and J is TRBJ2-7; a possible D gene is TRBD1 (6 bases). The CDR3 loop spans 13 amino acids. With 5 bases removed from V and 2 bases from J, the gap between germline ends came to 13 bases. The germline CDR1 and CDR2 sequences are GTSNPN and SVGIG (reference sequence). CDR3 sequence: CAWGQPETYEQYF. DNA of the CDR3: TGTGCCTGGGGACAGCCGGAGACCTACGAGCAGTACTTC.

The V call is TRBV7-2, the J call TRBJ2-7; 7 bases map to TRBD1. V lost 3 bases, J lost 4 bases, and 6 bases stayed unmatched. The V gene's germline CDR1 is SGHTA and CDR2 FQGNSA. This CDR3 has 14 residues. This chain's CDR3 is CASSLGQLPYEQYF. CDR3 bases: TGTGCCAGCAGCTTGGGACAGCTACCTTACGAGCAGTACTTC.

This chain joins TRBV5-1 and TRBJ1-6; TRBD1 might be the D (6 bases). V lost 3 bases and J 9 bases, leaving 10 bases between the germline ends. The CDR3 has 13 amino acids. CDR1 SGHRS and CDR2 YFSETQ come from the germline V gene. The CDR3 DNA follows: TGCGCCAGCAGCTCTACAGGGAGTTCACCCCTCCACTTT. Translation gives CASSSTGSSPLHF.

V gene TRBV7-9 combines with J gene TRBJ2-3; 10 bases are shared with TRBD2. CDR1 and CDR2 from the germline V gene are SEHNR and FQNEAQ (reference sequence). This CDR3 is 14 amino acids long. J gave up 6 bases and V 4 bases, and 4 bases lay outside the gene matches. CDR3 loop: CASSSQTSGDTQYF. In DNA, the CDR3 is TGTGCCAGCAGCTCCCAGACTAGCGGGGATACGCAGTATTTT.

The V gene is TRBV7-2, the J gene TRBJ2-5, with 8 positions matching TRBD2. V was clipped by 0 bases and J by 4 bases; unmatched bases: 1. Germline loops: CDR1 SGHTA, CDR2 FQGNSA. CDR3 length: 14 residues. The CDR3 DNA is TGTGCCAGCAGCTTAGCTGCGGGGGGAGAGACCCAGTACTTC. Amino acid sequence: CASSLAAGGETQYF.